This record looks at one TCR beta chain sequence and its context. Generated by immunoSEQ multiplex PCR, the TCRdb table keeps only in-frame clones and is missing some. The sample has 110,000 to 150,000 clones; 91% are singletons. The data are from a study of control samples from healthy donors and cancer patients. The sequence was obtained from a young man in good health. Sequencing was carried out using blood.

CDR3 sequence: CSASRGFNQPQHF. DNA of the CDR3: TGCAGTGCTAGTCGGGGTTTCAATCAGCCCCAGCATTTT. This chain joins TRBV20-1 and TRBJ1-5; D ambiguous. V lost 3 bases and J 3 bases, leaving 9 bases between the germline ends. This CDR3 region has 13 residues. Germline loops: CDR1 DFQATT, CDR2 SNEGSKA (reference sequence).